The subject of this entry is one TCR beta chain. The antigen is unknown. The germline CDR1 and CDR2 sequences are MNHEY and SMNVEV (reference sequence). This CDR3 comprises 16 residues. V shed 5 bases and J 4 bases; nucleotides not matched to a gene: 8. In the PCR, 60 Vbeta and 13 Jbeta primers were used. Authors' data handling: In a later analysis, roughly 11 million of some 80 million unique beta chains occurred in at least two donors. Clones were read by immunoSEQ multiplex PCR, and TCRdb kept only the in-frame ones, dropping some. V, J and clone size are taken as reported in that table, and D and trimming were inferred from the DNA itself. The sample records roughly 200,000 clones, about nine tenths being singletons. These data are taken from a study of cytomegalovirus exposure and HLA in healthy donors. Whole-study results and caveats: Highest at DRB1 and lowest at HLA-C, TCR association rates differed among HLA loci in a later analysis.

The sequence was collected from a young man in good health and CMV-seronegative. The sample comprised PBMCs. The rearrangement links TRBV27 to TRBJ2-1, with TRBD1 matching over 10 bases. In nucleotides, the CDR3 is TGTGCCAGCAGTCCCCAGACAGGGGGCGGATACAATGAGCAGTTCTTC. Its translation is CASSPQTGGGYNEQFF.